Below are 8 T cell receptor beta chains sequenced from a single sample in a study of T cells in women clearing cervical HPV infection. Assay: immunoSEQ multiplex PCR; the TCRdb copy retains only in-frame clones and omits some. The specimen's table records some 30,000 clones. Sequencing input: blood buffy coat. These receptors were collected from a woman between 18 and 70 years old with a cervical HPV16 infection that either progressed to CIN3+ or cleared (not recorded which).

CDR3 bases read: TGCAGTGCTAGAGGGACTAGCACCGGGGAG. Translating gives CSARGTSTGE. The whole CDR3 is CSARGTSTGELFF. The chain couples TRBV20-1 to TRBJ2-2; 7 positions match TRBD2. Coverage ceases 3 residues before the CDR3 finishes, and the germline J gene fills in the end. Germline CDR1 reads DFQATT; CDR2 reads SNEGSKA (reference sequence). The CDR3 runs 13 residues. V shed 1 base, J shed 4 bases, and the junction held 0 bases outside the gene matches.

Of note for this clone: The CDR3 is cut off 3 residues early in the read; its end comes from the germline J gene. The chain carries TRBV7-7 and TRBJ1-1; D is possibly TRBD1 (5 bases). The CDR3 loop spans 13 amino acids. Per germline, CDR1 SSHAT and CDR2 FNYEAQ (reference sequence). With 5 bases removed from V and 4 bases from J, the gap between germline ends came to 11 bases. The CDR3 protein is CASSQIQGTEAFF. The CDR3 bases that were read are TGTGCCAGCAGCCAAATTCAGGGCACTGAA.

In regard to this clone: The read terminates 3 residues ahead of where the CDR3 ends, so the germline J gene completes it. The V gene is TRBV20-1, the J gene TRBJ1-5; 7 nucleotides match TRBD1. Germline V gene lookup returns CDR1 DFQATT and CDR2 SNEGSKA (reference sequence). The CDR3 has 14 residues. The J segment lost 5 bases and the V segment lost 7 bases, leaving 11 bases of the junction unmatched. The DNA read from the CDR3 is TGCAGTGGTCGCGGGGACAGAGGGGATCAGCCC. This translates into CSGRGDRGDQP. The full CDR3 is CSGRGDRGDQPQHF.

A word on this clone: The read terminates 3 residues before the CDR3 end, so the remaining end is supplied by the germline J gene. The genes are TRBV20-1 and TRBJ1-3; TRBD1 is a possible D gene (6 bases). The V end was cut by 3 bases, the J end by 4 bases, with 13 bases between. The CDR3 spans 14 residues. Germline V gene lookup returns CDR1 DFQATT and CDR2 SNEGSKA (reference sequence). The CDR3 DNA, read in part, is TGCAGTGCTAGTTGGTCAGGGGTAGGAAACACC. This translates into CSASWSGVGNT. The CDR3 in its entirety is CSASWSGVGNTIYF.

About this clone itself: The read comes to an end 3 residues before the CDR3 does, leaving the germline J gene to fill in the end. The chain employs TRBV20-1 and TRBJ2-1; 7 nucleotides line up with TRBD2. The CDR3 has 13 amino acids. The J segment lost 6 bases and the V segment lost 2 bases, leaving 4 bases of the junction unmatched. The germline V gene encodes CDR1 DFQATT and CDR2 SNEGSKA (reference sequence). CDR3 in amino acids: CSARRDYSNEQFF. CDR3 bases read: TGCAGTGCTAGAAGGGACTATTCCAATGAG.

Turning to this clone: The read terminates 3 residues ahead of where the CDR3 ends, so the germline J gene completes it. This chain links TRBV2 with TRBJ1-2; 7 positions match TRBD1. The CDR3 length is 13 residues. With V trimmed by 1 base and J by 6 bases, 2 bases remained unmatched. Germline CDR1 is SNHLY and CDR2 is FYNNEI. CDR3 bases read: TGTGCCAGCAGTGAAGTGACAGGGAATGGC. Translation: CASSEVTGNG. The full CDR3 reads CASSEVTGNGYTF. Full variable domain (rest looked up from reference TRBV2 and TRBJ1-2): EPEVTQTPSHQVTQMGQEVILRCVPISNHLYFYWYRQILGQKVEFLVSFYNNEISEKSEIFDDQFSVERPDGSNFTLKIRSTKLEDSAMYFCASSEVTGNGYTFGSGTRLTVV.

As for this clone: Coverage ceases 3 residues before the CDR3 finishes, and the germline J gene fills in the end. This chain links TRBV11-1 with TRBJ2-5; TRBD1 is a possible D gene (6 bases). Germline CDR1 SGHAT, CDR2 FQDESV (reference sequence). The CDR3 loop spans 13 amino acids. V was shortened by 5 bases and J by 5 bases, with 12 bases between the two germline ends. CDR3 loop: CASSIGDKETQYF. The sequenced part of the CDR3 DNA is TGTGCCAGCAGCATTGGGGACAAGGAGACC.

Comment on this clone: The DNA ends 3 residues before the CDR3 does, and the rest of the CDR3 is filled in from the germline J gene. V and J are TRBV2 and TRBJ2-2; the match to TRBD1 covers 8 bases. The CDR3 covers 15 residues. CDR1 is SNHLY and CDR2 is FYNNEI in the germline V gene. Trimming removed 4 bases from V and 1 base from J; junction bases left unmatched: 2. Partial CDR3 DNA: TGTGCCAGCAGTGGCAGGGGGCTGAACACCGGGGAG. Protein: CASSGRGLNTGE. The full-length CDR3 reads as CASSGRGLNTGELFF.